The 28 T cell receptor beta chains below all came from one sample that was sequenced in a study of blood T cell repertoires in COVID-19. The repertoire was sequenced with immunoSEQ multiplex PCR; TCRdb's copy has only in-frame clones and lacks some. The sample yields 200,000 to 250,000 clones, less than 90% seen once. The specimen sequenced was PBMCs or T cells enriched from blood (not recorded which). Receptors were obtained from a woman between 40 and 50 years old who had recovered from COVID-19.

The rearrangement joins TRBV11-2 to TRBJ1-3; the D is unclear. This CDR3 is built from 14 residues. With 1 base removed from V and 0 bases from J, the gap between germline ends came to 4 bases. Germline CDR1 SGHAT, CDR2 FQNNGV. CDR3 in DNA: TGTGCCAGCAGCTTAGCGGTCTCTGGAAACACCATATATTTT. It specifies CASSLAVSGNTIYF.

V and J are TRBV14 and TRBJ2-3; D is perhaps TRBD2 (5 bases). The CDR3 has 15 residues. Germline CDR1 is SGHDN and CDR2 is FVKESK. The V gene lost 4 bases and the J gene lost 4 bases, with 15 bases spanning the gap. The CDR3 protein is CASSRTRIRADTQYF. The CDR3 coding sequence is TGTGCCAGCAGCCGAACTAGGATCAGAGCAGATACGCAGTATTTT. The whole variable domain, filled in from reference TRBV14 and TRBJ2-3, reads EAGVTQFPSHSVIEKGQTVTLRCDPISGHDNLYWYRRVMGKEIKFLLHFVKESKQDESGMPNNRFLAERTGGTYSTLKVQPAELEDSGVYFCASSRTRIRADTQYFGPGTRLTVL.

The chain is built from TRBV19 and TRBJ2-3; TRBD2 matches at 8 bases. Trimming took 6 bases from V and 6 from J; bases not matched to a gene: 11. The CDR3 sequence is 15 residues long. The germline V gene encodes CDR1 LNHDA and CDR2 SQIVND (reference sequence). CDR3 DNA sequence: TGTGCCAGTAGCCCTCCGGGACTAGGGAGGGATACGCAGTATTTT. This gives the protein CASSPPGLGRDTQYF.

J is TRBJ1-2 and V is TRBV3-1 (or the pseudogene TRBV3-2); 7 bases agree with TRBD1. The CDR3 loop spans 13 amino acids. The ends lost 2 bases at V and 7 bases at J; junction bases unmatched: 4. Germline assignment: CDR1 LGHDT and CDR2 YNNKEL (reference sequence). CDR3 loop: CASSQQGGGGYTF. The CDR3 region has the DNA TGTGCCAGCAGCCAACAAGGGGGCGGTGGCTACACCTTC.

As for this clone: Relative to the germline gene, one junction end is altered; a read error may explain this. This chain joins TRBV19 and TRBJ2-4; TRBD1 matches 7 bases. The CDR3 extends over 17 amino acids. The germline CDR1 and CDR2 sequences are LNHDA and SQIVND (reference sequence). The CDR3 nucleotides read TGTGCTAGTAGTGACCAAACAGGGGTCGGAGCCAAAAACATTCAGTACTTC. This translates into CASSDQTGVGAKNIQYF.

Notes on this clone: The sample has other DNA sequences that encode this CDR3 too. The rearrangement uses TRBV2 and TRBJ2-1, with 11 bases fitting TRBD2. Germline CDR1 and CDR2: SNHLY and FYNNEI. The CDR3 is made up of 16 amino acids. J gave up 1 base and V 4 bases, and 3 bases lay outside the gene matches. CDR3 bases: TGTGCCAGCAGTGCTAGACTAGCGGGGTCCTACAATGAGCAGTTCTTC. This sequence encodes CASSARLAGSYNEQFF. Full variable domain (missing parts from reference TRBV2 and TRBJ2-1): EPEVTQTPSHQVTQMGQEVILRCVPISNHLYFYWYRQILGQKVEFLVSFYNNEISEKSEIFDDQFSVERPDGSNFTLKIRSTKLEDSAMYFCASSARLAGSYNEQFFGPGTRLTVL.

The chain carries TRBV10-3 and TRBJ2-3; D remains ambiguous. Per germline, CDR1 ENHRY and CDR2 SYGVKD. The CDR3 spans 13 residues. V lost 5 bases to trimming and J lost 5 bases, with 11 bases between them. CDR3 nucleotide sequence: TGTGCCATCAGTCCTCTAGTCCAAGATACGCAGTATTTT. It yields the protein CAISPLVQDTQYF.

CDR3 in amino acids: CAWSVGLHLGREQFF. CDR3 bases: TGTGCCTGGAGTGTGGGACTCCATTTAGGGCGGGAGCAGTTCTTC. V and J are TRBV30 and TRBJ2-1, with D perhaps TRBD2 (6 bases). V lost 0 bases to trimming and J lost 10 bases, with 19 bases between them. CDR3 size: 15 residues. Germline V gives CDR1 GTSNPN, CDR2 SVGIG (reference sequence).

The rearrangement links TRBV3-1 (or the pseudogene TRBV3-2) to TRBJ2-7; D remains unclear. The germline CDR1 and CDR2 sequences are LGHDT and YNNKEL (reference sequence). CDR3 size: 12 residues. V was shortened by 2 bases and J by 0 bases, with 2 bases between the two germline ends. The CDR3 DNA reads as TGTGCCAGCAGCCAACACTCCTACGAGCAGTACGTC. Its protein is CASSQHSYEQYV.

The rearrangement joins TRBV27 to TRBJ1-5, with D unresolved. The CDR3 is 12 amino acids. Germline assignment: CDR1 MNHEY and CDR2 SMNVEV (reference sequence). V lost 7 bases to trimming and J lost 6 bases, with 10 bases between them. The DNA of the CDR3 is TGTGCCAGCACCCCGGGGAGTCAGCCCCAGCATTTT. Translated: CASTPGSQPQHF.

The gene calls are TRBV7-9 and TRBJ2-3, with 8 nucleotides matching TRBD1. CDR3 size: 14 residues. V lost 3 bases and J lost 3; bases outside the gene matches: 2. Per the germline V gene, CDR1 is SEHNR and CDR2 is FQNEAQ (reference sequence). In nucleotides, the CDR3 is TGTGCCAGCAGCTTTACAGGGGGAACAGATACGCAGTATTTT. It yields the protein CASSFTGGTDTQYF. The full variable domain, with the rest looked up from reference TRBV7-9 and TRBJ2-3, is DTGVSQNPRHKITKRGQNVTFRCDPISEHNRLYWYRQTLGQGPEFLTYFQNEAQLEKSRLLSDRFSAERPKGSFSTLEIQRTEQGDSAMYLCASSFTGGTDTQYFGPGTRLTVL.

V gene TRBV27 combines with J gene TRBJ2-4; D is undetermined. This CDR3 is built from 17 residues. Germline-derived CDR1 and CDR2 are MNHEY and SMNVEV (reference sequence). V dropped 7 bases and J dropped 0 bases, with 19 bases sitting between them. CDR3 coding DNA: TGTGCCAGCACCCCATACAGTGGCGCCATAGCCAAAAACATTCAGTACTTC. Encoded protein: CASTPYSGAIAKNIQYF.

This sequence joins TRBV5-1 and TRBJ2-1; 8 nucleotides agree with TRBD1. The germline CDR1 and CDR2 sequences are SGHRS and YFSETQ. The CDR3 length is 16 residues. Trimming cost V 2 bases and J 9 bases; bases outside gene matches: 13. This CDR3 reads CASSLQGQGARGEQFF. Here the CDR3 DNA reads TGCGCCAGCAGCTTACAAGGACAGGGCGCTCGGGGTGAGCAGTTCTTC.

J is TRBJ2-1 and V is TRBV7-8, with 7 nucleotides matching TRBD1. V lost 5 bases to trimming and J lost 5 bases; unmatched junction nucleotides: 12. In germline, CDR1 is SGHVS, CDR2 FQNEAQ. This CDR3 has 16 residues. The CDR3 here is CASSVLGQVTNNEQFF. The CDR3 DNA follows: TGTGCCAGCAGCGTACTCGGACAGGTTACCAACAATGAGCAGTTCTTC. Drawing the rest from reference TRBV7-8 and TRBJ2-1, the complete variable domain is GAGVSQSPRYKVAKRGQDVALRCDPISGHVSLFWYQQALGQGPEFLTYFQNEAQLDKSGLPSDRFFAERPEGSVSTLKIQRTQQEDSAVYLCASSVLGQVTNNEQFFGPGTRLTVL.

The chain is built from TRBV19 and TRBJ1-2; 8 bases fit TRBD1. The germline V gene encodes CDR1 LNHDA and CDR2 SQIVND (reference sequence). This CDR3 spans 18 amino acids. J lost 1 base, V lost 8 bases, and 18 bases had no gene match. The CDR3 coding sequence is TGTGCCAGTGGGACCCCTCGGGACAGGACACACTTTAACTATGGCTACACCTTC. Amino acid sequence: CASGTPRDRTHFNYGYTF. Drawing the rest from reference TRBV19 and TRBJ1-2, the complete variable domain is DGGITQSPKYLFRKEGQNVTLSCEQNLNHDAMYWYRQDPGQGLRLIYYSQIVNDFQKGDIAEGYSVSREKKESFPLTVTSAQKNPTAFYLCASGTPRDRTHFNYGYTFGSGTRLTVV.

This chain uses TRBV7-9 with TRBJ2-7; TRBD1 matches at 7 bases. J lost 3 bases, V lost 5 bases, and 13 bases had no gene match. Germline CDR1 is SEHNR and CDR2 is FQNEAQ (reference sequence). CDR3 length: 16 amino acids. For the CDR3, the DNA is TGTGCCAGCAGCAAGGGGACAGAGGGAAGGGGCTACGAGCAGTACGTC. This translates into CASSKGTEGRGYEQYV.

The genes are TRBV19 and TRBJ1-3; 9 bases map to TRBD1. The CDR3 loop spans 15 amino acids. Germline V gene data show CDR1 as LNHDA and CDR2 as SQIVND (reference sequence). The V segment lost 6 bases and the J segment 1 base; nucleotides outside the gene matches: 4. In DNA form, the CDR3 reads TGTGCCAGTAGCCGGGACAGGGTATCTGGAAACACCATATATTTT. Encoded protein: CASSRDRVSGNTIYF.

This chain connects TRBV11-2 to TRBJ2-3, with 10 bases matching TRBD2. CDR3 size: 16 residues. Trimming cost V 3 bases and J 1 base; bases outside gene matches: 4. The germline V gene encodes CDR1 SGHAT and CDR2 FQNNGV. In DNA, the CDR3 is TGTGCCAGCAGCTTTTGGAGCGGGAGGGGCACAGATACGCAGTATTTT. Translated: CASSFWSGRGTDTQYF.

The chain employs TRBV5-1 and TRBJ2-3; a possible D gene is TRBD2 (6 bases). CDR3 size: 17 residues. Trimming removed 0 bases at V and 0 bases at J, with 14 bases between. Germline assignment: CDR1 SGHRS and CDR2 YFSETQ. CDR3 in DNA: TGCGCCAGCAGCTTGGCGGTAGATAGCGGTAGCACAGATACGCAGTATTTT. Translation gives CASSLAVDSGSTDTQYF.

The DNA for the CDR3 is TGTGCCAGCTCACCAATCGCCGGGGGAAAGAATGAGCAGTTCTTC. It is translated as CASSPIAGGKNEQFF. V gene TRBV18 combines with J gene TRBJ2-1, with D possibly being TRBD2 (6 bases). The CDR3 spans 15 residues. Per the germline V gene, CDR1 is KGHSH and CDR2 is LQKENI. The V and J ends lost 2 bases and 7 bases respectively, with 15 bases between them.

The chain has TRBV11-2 and TRBJ2-1; TRBD2 aligns across 8 bases. The germline gives CDR1 SGHAT, CDR2 FQNNGV. The CDR3 is made up of 16 amino acids. V lost 5 bases and J lost 5; bases outside the gene matches: 11. CDR3 coding DNA: TGTGCCAGCAGCCCCCCCGGGGGGGGATGGAACAATGAGCAGTTCTTC. Its protein is CASSPPGGGWNNEQFF. Full variable domain (rest looked up from reference TRBV11-2 and TRBJ2-1): EAGVAQSPRYKIIEKRQSVAFWCNPISGHATLYWYQQILGQGPKLLIQFQNNGVVDDSQLPKDRFSAERLKGVDSTLKIQPAKLEDSAVYLCASSPPGGGWNNEQFFGPGTRLTVL.

J is TRBJ1-1 and V is TRBV5-1, with 7 bases that match TRBD1. Germline V gene data show CDR1 as SGHRS and CDR2 as YFSETQ. The CDR3 length is 13 residues. Trimming removed 4 bases from V and 7 bases from J; junction bases left unmatched: 7. The CDR3 region has the DNA TGCGCCAGCAGCCCAACAGGGGCCGGTGAAGCTTTCTTT. Translating gives CASSPTGAGEAFF.

The rearrangement links TRBV30 to TRBJ2-6; D is undetermined. CDR3 length: 17 amino acids. V was cut by 2 bases and J by 0 bases, with 14 bases left in between. Per germline, CDR1 GTSNPN and CDR2 SVGIG (reference sequence). CDR3 nucleotides: TGTGCCTGGAGTCCGTACTACGGCTACTCTGGGGCCAACGTCCTGACTTTC. It encodes CAWSPYYGYSGANVLTF.

V usage is TRBV27 and J usage is TRBJ2-4; D perhaps matches TRBD2 (5 bases). Between the trimmed V and J ends, which lost 5 bases and 9 bases, there was a span of 17 bases. The CDR3 totals 14 residues. From germline, CDR1 is MNHEY and CDR2 SMNVEV (reference sequence). The CDR3 loop is CASSSRDLLTIQYF. The CDR3 coding sequence is TGTGCCAGCAGTAGCCGGGATCTATTAACCATTCAGTACTTC.

The chain employs TRBV7-7 and TRBJ1-2, with D unresolved. The CDR3 has 16 amino acids. Germline loops: CDR1 SSHAT, CDR2 FNYEAQ (reference sequence). V lost 5 bases and J 6 bases, leaving 22 bases between the germline ends. The CDR3 coding sequence is TGTGCCAGCAGCCCGTATGACCCTGCGGAGGTCGATGGCTACACCTTC. Amino acids: CASSPYDPAEVDGYTF.

The chain combines TRBV12-3 or TRBV12-4 with TRBJ1-2, with D possibly being TRBD1 (5 bases). Trimming removed 4 bases at V and 8 bases at J, with 14 bases between. The CDR3 runs to 13 residues. CDR3 bases: TGTGCCAGCAGTTCCCAGGGCGTGCGAGGCTACACCTTC. Translation gives CASSSQGVRGYTF.

The chain joins TRBV7-2 to TRBJ1-6, with D unclear. This CDR3 contains 15 residues. The V end was cut by 1 base, the J end by 6 bases, with 10 bases between. The germline gives CDR1 SGHTA, CDR2 FQGNSA. CDR3 bases: TGTGCCAGCAGCTTAGATCGGTCGGGTAATTCACCCCTCCACTTT. The encoded protein is CASSLDRSGNSPLHF.

The chain carries TRBV20-1 and TRBJ2-5, with 9 bases that match TRBD2. The germline CDR1 and CDR2 sequences are DFQATT and SNEGSKA (reference sequence). This CDR3 comprises 15 residues. Trimming cost V 3 bases and J 2 bases; bases outside gene matches: 7. CDR3 sequence: CSASLLAGLQETQYF. CDR3 sequence (DNA): TGCAGTGCTAGTCTACTAGCGGGCTTGCAAGAGACCCAGTACTTC.